This section outlines one T cell receptor beta chain sequence together with its context. The antigen remains undetermined. The data stem from a study of cytomegalovirus exposure and HLA in healthy donors. General observations from the study: Previous analysis showed most TCR beta V segments were productive about 90% or about 30% of the time.

The PCR used 60 Vbeta and 13 Jbeta primers. This table comes from immunoSEQ multiplex PCR, and its TCRdb copy is limited to in-frame clones, with some not included. The data contain fewer than 200,000 clones, around 77% of them singletons. V trimming: 4 bases; J trimming: 1 base; junction bases outside the gene matches: 5. The CDR3 sequence is 16 residues long. The germline V gene has CDR1 SGHNT and CDR2 YYREEE (reference sequence). The clonotype comes from a man in his 60s in good health and CMV-seronegative. Material: PBMCs. The chain has TRBV5-4 and TRBJ2-3, with TRBD2 identical over 11 bases. The CDR3 DNA reads as TGTGCCAGCAGCATGACTAGCGGGGTACGCACAGATACGCAGTATTTT. Its protein is CASSMTSGVRTDTQYF.